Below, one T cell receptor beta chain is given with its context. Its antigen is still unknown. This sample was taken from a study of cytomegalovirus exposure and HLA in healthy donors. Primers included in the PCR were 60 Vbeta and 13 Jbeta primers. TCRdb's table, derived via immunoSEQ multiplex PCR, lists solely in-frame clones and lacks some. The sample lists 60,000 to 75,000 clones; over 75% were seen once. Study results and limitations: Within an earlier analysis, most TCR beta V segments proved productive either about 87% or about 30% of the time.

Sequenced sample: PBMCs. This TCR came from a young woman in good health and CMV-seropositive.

The CDR3 nucleotides are TGCGCCAGCAGCAAAACAGGGGTACCTGAAGCTTTCTTT. This codes for CASSKTGVPEAFF. This chain connects TRBV5-1 to TRBJ1-1; the match to TRBD1 covers 7 bases. Unmatched junction bases numbered 6, after V lost 4 bases and J lost 6 bases. This CDR3 has 13 residues. Germline-derived CDR1 and CDR2 are SGHRS and YFSETQ.